This T cell receptor beta chain was profiled in a study of response to subunit inactivated influenza vaccine. Germline trimming cut 10 bases from V and 5 bases from J; bases unmatched to any gene: 11. The germline V gene encodes CDR1 MDHEN and CDR2 SYDVKM. CDR3 size: 14 residues. TCRdb analysed the RT-PCR reads with MiXCR anew, one entry per CDR3 protein. This table has 700,000 to 900,000 distinct CDR3 sequences, 21% appearing once. The V gene is TRBV28, the J gene TRBJ2-3; 8 bases match TRBD2. The TCR comes from a man aged 45 to 65 who received an inactivated influenza vaccine. This specimen was PBMCs from blood, taken more than 4 days after vaccination. CDR3 bases: TGTGCCATCACGAGCGGGAGTTGGAGAGATACGCAGTATTTT. Protein sequence: CAITSGSWRDTQYF.